The clone carrying this T cell receptor beta chain was observed many times. Its antigen remains unidentified. V lost 5 bases, J lost 2 bases, and 8 bases lay in between. Germline V gene sequence: CDR1 SEHNR, CDR2 FQNEAQ (reference sequence). The CDR3 loop spans 13 amino acids. This sample stems from a study of blood T cells in healthy people across ages. Study in general: Roughly one uniquely barcoded beta molecule per two T cells was captured.

Study observations and caveats: It was held that diversity estimates obtained from one million T cells represented underestimates. CMV status of donors was not determined, possibly confounding expanded clonotype changes.

For the second PCR, which ran for about 6 to 11 cycles, a sample-barcoded 5' primer and a J-beta primer mix were used. TCRdb itself ran the 5' RACE reads through MiXCR, one entry per CDR3 protein. The sample shows around 1,100,000 distinct CDR3 sequences, approximately 38% of them seen only once. Sequenced: blood. The rearrangement joins TRBV7-9 to TRBJ2-3; D gene unclear. The receptor comes from a man between 18 and 29 years old in good health. DNA of the CDR3: TGTGCCAGCAGCCCCCGTCCCACAGATACGCAGTATTTT. Amino acids: CASSPRPTDTQYF.